Below, 26 T cell receptor beta chains from the same sample are listed, as sequenced in a study of blood T cell repertoires in COVID-19. Clones were read by immunoSEQ multiplex PCR, and TCRdb kept only the in-frame ones, dropping some. The sample consists of about 220,000 clones, over 75% of them appearing once. Sequenced input: PBMCs or T cells enriched from blood (not recorded which). The source of these receptors is a woman younger than 35 in a cohort exposed to, infected with or recovered from COVID-19 (not recorded which).

V gene TRBV19 combines with J gene TRBJ1-1; 9 positions match TRBD1. Germline loops: CDR1 LNHDA, CDR2 SQIVND (reference sequence). CDR3 size: 15 residues. Germline trimming cut 5 bases from V and 3 bases from J; bases unmatched to any gene: 7. CDR3 nucleotides: TGTGCCAGTAGTCCGCGGACAGGGGTGTACACTGAAGCTTTCTTT. Its protein is CASSPRTGVYTEAFF.

This chain connects TRBV10-2 to TRBJ2-7; TRBD2 might be the D (6 bases). V was cut by 2 bases and J by 0 bases, with 14 bases left in between. CDR1 is WSHSY, CDR2 SAAADI, per germline. The CDR3 is 16 residues long. The CDR3 DNA sequence: TGCGCCAGCAGTGAGATGTGGGAGGCTTCCTCCTACGAGCAGTACTTC. It codes for CASSEMWEASSYEQYF.

This sequence joins TRBV19 and TRBJ1-6, with TRBD1 identical over 9 bases. Germline CDR1 and CDR2: LNHDA and SQIVND (reference sequence). Trimming at V came to 6 bases and at J to 1 base, leaving 4 bases not matched to a gene. This CDR3 region has 16 residues. The CDR3: CASRRDRASYNSPLHF. The CDR3 nucleotides read TGTGCCAGTAGAAGGGACAGGGCGTCCTATAATTCACCCCTCCACTTT.

This clone was observed once. This chain uses TRBV7-7 with TRBJ2-7; TRBD1 is a possible D gene (6 bases). V lost 5 bases and J 3 bases, leaving 14 bases between the germline ends. The CDR3 is made up of 14 amino acids. Germline V gene data show CDR1 as SSHAT and CDR2 as FNYEAQ (reference sequence). This CDR3 reads CASSPSGAGYEQYF. DNA for the CDR3: TGTGCCAGCAGCCCATCAGGGGCCGGCTACGAGCAGTACTTC.

The chain uses TRBV29-1 and TRBJ2-2, with 7 nucleotides matching TRBD2. The CDR3 loop spans 16 amino acids. The germline CDR1 and CDR2 sequences are SQVTM and ANQGSEA. With V trimmed by 0 bases and J by 4 bases, 8 bases remained unmatched. CDR3: CSVEEVTGGPTGELFF. The CDR3 nucleotides read TGCAGCGTTGAAGAGGTTACGGGGGGTCCCACCGGGGAGCTGTTTTTT.

The chain is built from TRBV6-5 and TRBJ1-1; a weak D match, TRBD1 (5 bases). This CDR3 region has 13 residues. Trimming removed 7 bases at V and 1 base at J, with 10 bases between. Germline lookup yields CDR1 MNHEY and CDR2 SVGAGI. CDR3 sequence: CASTPDKNTEAFF. CDR3 nucleotide sequence: TGTGCCAGCACCCCGGACAAGAACACTGAAGCTTTCTTT.

The V call is TRBV5-8, the J call TRBJ2-7; 10 bases map to TRBD2. V lost 3 bases and J lost 4; bases outside the gene matches: 10. Germline V gene sequence: CDR1 SGHTS, CDR2 YDEGEE. The CDR3 contains 16 residues. The CDR3 protein is CASSWGEAGGLYEQYF. CDR3 DNA: TGTGCCAGCAGCTGGGGAGAAGCGGGAGGGTTATACGAGCAGTACTTC.

The gene calls are TRBV4-1 and TRBJ1-2; D not certain. The CDR3 length is 14 residues. Trimming removed 0 bases from V and 4 bases from J, with 9 bases in between. Germline V gives CDR1 MGHRA, CDR2 YSYEKL. CDR3 DNA: TGCGCCAGCAGCCAAGAAACCGGGTCCTATGGCTACACCTTC. It encodes CASSQETGSYGYTF.

In this sample, this clone turned up once. The V and J genes are TRBV2 and TRBJ2-2; a possible D gene is TRBD1 (6 bases). The CDR3 spans 17 residues. The germline V gene encodes CDR1 SNHLY and CDR2 FYNNEI. V was cut by 2 bases and J by 1 base, with 14 bases left in between. CDR3 region: CASSERSGQLNTGELFF. CDR3 DNA: TGTGCCAGCAGTGAACGTAGTGGACAGTTGAACACCGGGGAGCTGTTTTTT.

The chain recombines TRBV30 with TRBJ2-3; 9 bases agree with TRBD2. The V segment lost 4 bases and the J segment 14 bases; nucleotides outside the gene matches: 10. Germline CDR1 and CDR2: GTSNPN and SVGIG (reference sequence). The CDR3 totals 12 residues. Here the CDR3 DNA reads TGTGCCTGGAACTCCCCGGGACTAGCTCCGTATTTT. Translating it yields CAWNSPGLAPYF.

This chain uses TRBV27 with TRBJ2-3; TRBD2 agrees at 12 bases. The trim removed 10 bases at V and 4 bases at J, leaving 6 bases unmatched. Germline-derived CDR1 and CDR2 are MNHEY and SMNVEV (reference sequence). The CDR3 is 14 residues long. CDR3 amino acids: CATATSGSPDTQYF. The CDR3 DNA sequence: TGTGCCACCGCGACTAGCGGGAGCCCAGATACGCAGTATTTT.

V usage is TRBV13 and J usage is TRBJ2-2; D not resolved. This CDR3 is 13 amino acids long. Between the trimmed V and J ends, which lost 4 bases and 1 base, there was a span of 4 bases. From germline, CDR1 is PRHDT and CDR2 FYEKMQ (reference sequence). The CDR3 is CASSSGNTGELFF. CDR3 sequence (DNA): TGTGCCAGCAGCTCGGGGAACACCGGGGAGCTGTTTTTT.

This rearrangement joins TRBV27 to TRBJ2-1, with 9 bases aligning to TRBD2. V dropped 5 bases and J dropped 6; count of bases not matched to a gene: 26. The V gene's germline CDR1 is MNHEY and CDR2 SMNVEV (reference sequence). The CDR3 extends over 21 amino acids. DNA of the CDR3: TGTGCCAGCAGTCTACGTATAGCGGGAGACCTTCCGACCTTTGACGCCAATGAGCAGTTCTTC. As protein: CASSLRIAGDLPTFDANEQFF.

J is TRBJ2-2 and V is TRBV5-1; D uncertain. The CDR3 extends over 15 amino acids. CDR1 is SGHRS, CDR2 YFSETQ, per germline. V gave up 8 bases and J gave up 1 base, with 15 bases separating them. CDR3 amino acids: CASTPEAVNTGELFF. The DNA of the CDR3 is TGCGCCAGTACCCCTGAGGCAGTGAACACCGGGGAGCTGTTTTTT. Complete variable domain (other parts from reference TRBV5-1 and TRBJ2-2): KAGVTQTPRYLIKTRGQQVTLSCSPISGHRSVSWYQQTPGQGLQFLFEYFSETQRNKGNFPGRFSGRQFSNSRSEMNVSTLELGDSALYLCASTPEAVNTGELFFGEGSRLTVL.

The V call is TRBV5-1, the J call TRBJ2-7; D call uncertain. V was cut by 4 bases and J by 7 bases, with 18 bases left in between. CDR1 is SGHRS and CDR2 is YFSETQ in the germline V gene. The CDR3 is 14 amino acids. CDR3 protein: CASSPLLTSEEQYF. Here the CDR3 DNA reads TGCGCCAGCAGCCCCCTCCTCACCAGCGAAGAGCAGTACTTC.

The gene calls are TRBV7-2 and TRBJ2-1; 8 nucleotides line up with TRBD2. Germline loops: CDR1 SGHTA, CDR2 FQGNSA. Losses at the gene ends were 6 bases for V and 4 bases for J; bases not matched to a gene: 11. The CDR3 has 16 residues. The chain's CDR3 is CASSRRGGAQYNEQFF. CDR3 sequence (DNA): TGTGCCAGCAGTCGCCGGGGGGGGGCACAATACAATGAGCAGTTCTTC.

The V and J genes are TRBV28 and TRBJ1-5, with a tentative D call TRBD1 (5 bases). The CDR3 contains 15 residues. CDR1 and CDR2 from the germline V gene are MDHEN and SYDVKM. Trimming cost V 3 bases and J 2 bases, with 11 bases left between them. The CDR3 sequence is CASSFITGGNQPQHF. The CDR3 DNA reads as TGTGCCAGCAGTTTCATAACAGGTGGCAATCAGCCCCAGCATTTT. Using reference TRBV28 and TRBJ1-5 for the parts outside the CDR3, the full variable domain is DVKVTQSSRYLVKRTGEKVFLECVQDMDHENMFWYRQDPGLGLRLIYFSYDVKMKEKGDIPEGYSVSREKKERFSLILESASTNQTSMYLCASSFITGGNQPQHFGDGTRLSIL.

The chain recombines TRBV24-1 with TRBJ1-2; D may be TRBD1 (5 bases). This CDR3 has 14 residues. Trimming pared 2 bases from V and 5 bases from J, leaving 11 bases between. CDR1 and CDR2 from the germline V gene are KGHDR and SFDVKD. CDR3 sequence (DNA): TGTGCCACCAGTGATTCCCCCGACAGTTATGGCTACACCTTC. Protein product: CATSDSPDSYGYTF.

The chain joins TRBV11-3 to TRBJ2-5; the match to TRBD1 covers 11 bases. There are 14 residues in the CDR3. The junction had 3 bases not matched to a gene; V was cut back by 5 bases and J by 4 bases. The germline gives CDR1 SGHNT, CDR2 YENEEA. This CDR3 reads CASSPGQGGETQYF. The CDR3 region has the DNA TGTGCCAGCAGCCCGGGACAGGGGGGAGAGACCCAGTACTTC.

The chain uses TRBV15 and TRBJ2-2; TRBD2 aligns across 9 bases. CDR1 and CDR2 (germline): LNHNV, YYDKDF (reference sequence). The V segment lost 0 bases and the J segment 1 base; nucleotides outside the gene matches: 0. The CDR3 sequence is 16 residues long. CDR3 bases: TGTGCCACCAGCAGAGAACTAGCGGGGAACACCGGGGAGCTGTTTTTT. This gives the protein CATSRELAGNTGELFF.

The V and J genes are TRBV9 and TRBJ2-1, with 10 bases identical to TRBD1. V dropped 0 bases and J dropped 0; count of bases not matched to a gene: 9. Per germline, CDR1 SGDLS and CDR2 YYNGEE. CDR3 length: 19 residues. CDR3 DNA sequence: TGTGCCAGCAGCGTAGCGGTGACAGGGGGCTGGAGCTCCTACAATGAGCAGTTCTTC. Translation gives CASSVAVTGGWSSYNEQFF.

The chain combines TRBV7-9 with TRBJ2-7, with 8 bases that match TRBD1. The V and J ends lost 5 bases and 0 bases, in that order; junction bases with no gene match: 6. The germline V gene encodes CDR1 SEHNR and CDR2 FQNEAQ (reference sequence). This CDR3 spans 15 amino acids. The CDR3 DNA reads TGTGCCAGCAGCCCGTGGGACAGGAGCTCCTACGAGCAGTACTTC. Translating gives CASSPWDRSSYEQYF.

V is TRBV7-2 and J is TRBJ1-1; no firm D call. The CDR3 is 14 amino acids. V was trimmed by 1 base and J by 5 bases, leaving 11 bases between them. CDR1 and CDR2 from the germline V gene are SGHTA and FQGNSA. The chain's CDR3 is CASSLGNSRTEAFF. In DNA form, the CDR3 reads TGTGCCAGCAGCTTAGGGAACAGCCGGACTGAAGCTTTCTTT.

The chain combines TRBV7-2 with TRBJ1-1; 12 nucleotides match TRBD1. The trim removed 5 bases at V and 7 bases at J, leaving 11 bases unmatched. The V gene's germline CDR1 is SGHTA and CDR2 FQGNSA. CDR3 length equals 16 residues. The CDR3 DNA sequence: TGTGCCAGCAGCCCGCCCGGGACAGGGGGCGATGATGAAGCTTTCTTT. Its protein is CASSPPGTGGDDEAFF. The whole variable domain, filled in from reference TRBV7-2 and TRBJ1-1, reads GAGVSQSPSNKVTEKGKDVELRCDPISGHTALYWYRQSLGQGLEFLIYFQGNSAPDKSGLPSDRFSAERTGGSVSTLTIQRTQQEDSAVYLCASSPPGTGGDDEAFFGQGTRLTVV.

The chain carries TRBV5-1 and TRBJ2-3; TRBD2 aligns across 9 bases. The CDR3 spans 15 residues. Germline CDR1 is SGHRS and CDR2 is YFSETQ. Losses at the gene ends were 4 bases for V and 2 bases for J; bases not matched to a gene: 5. CDR3 region: CASSGAGGFTDTQYF. The CDR3 bases are TGCGCCAGCAGCGGAGCGGGGGGATTCACAGATACGCAGTATTTT.

The V call is TRBV6-5, the J call TRBJ2-1; TRBD2 agrees at 8 bases. Germline trimming cut 7 bases from V and 4 bases from J; bases unmatched to any gene: 3. This CDR3 region has 13 residues. Germline V gives CDR1 MNHEY, CDR2 SVGAGI. The CDR3 loop is CASTGLAYNEQFF. In DNA form, the CDR3 reads TGTGCCAGCACCGGACTAGCATACAATGAGCAGTTCTTC.